This T cell receptor beta chain is from a study of T cell repertoires in cytomegalovirus infection. The overall study: HLA-B-restricted CMV epitopes that are well studied were used alongside recently identified HLA-C-restricted ones. Public TCR beta signatures marked donors with CMV infection and the matching HLA. Notes on the study in general: Summed frequency of public TCR beta families distinguished CMV carriers with the relevant HLA. The ex vivo response was dominated by HLA-C-restricted CMV-specific TCR beta clonotypes.

V shed 3 bases, J shed 6 bases, and the junction held 3 bases outside the gene matches. The CDR3 is made up of 15 amino acids. The germline CDR1 and CDR2 sequences are MNHNS and SASEGT. Each CDR3 protein is one row after TCRdb ran MiXCR on the reads. Among 250,000 to 300,000 distinct CDR3 sequences, approximately 22% were seen once, and the ten largest hold roughly a fifth. Worth noting for this clonotype: Its cognate antigen is unknown.

The sample here was cultured PBMCs, taken from culture after CMV antigen stimulation. The source of this sequence is a human donor in good health (CMV status not recorded). Some clones in this sample may be carry-over from other donors' samples. The rearrangement joins TRBV6-1 to TRBJ2-2; 11 bases are a match to TRBD1. CDR3 residues: CASSEPGQGAGELFF. The CDR3 bases are TGTGCCAGCAGTGAGCCGGGACAGGGGGCCGGGGAGCTGTTTTTT.